The 10 T cell receptor beta chains presented below share a single source sample, sequenced in a study of blood T cells in healthy people across ages. Next came a second PCR, run for about 7 to 12 cycles, which used a sample-barcoded 5' primer along with a J-beta primer mix. Via MiXCR, TCRdb re-called the 5' RACE reads, giving one row per CDR3 protein. In the table there are roughly 1,700,000 distinct CDR3 sequences, roughly 30% of which are singletons. Material for sequencing was blood. The source of these receptors is a woman aged 30 to 39 in good health.

This clonotype was found many times. The rearrangement uses TRBV6-2 or TRBV6-3 and TRBJ2-7; TRBD2 is a possible D gene (5 bases). Between the trimmed V and J ends, which lost 7 bases and 5 bases, there was a span of 15 bases. CDR3 size: 13 residues. CDR1 and CDR2 from the germline V gene are MNHEY and SVGEGT. The CDR3 bases are TGTGCCAGCACCGCCGGGTTGAGGGACGAGCAGTACTTC. It is translated as CASTAGLRDEQYF.

This clonotype was recorded only once. The J gene is TRBJ2-7, the V gene TRBV10-3; 8 nucleotides match TRBD1. Germline CDR1 is ENHRY and CDR2 is SYGVKD. CDR3 length: 15 residues. The junction had 15 bases not matched to a gene; V was cut back by 10 bases and J by 4 bases. The CDR3 sequence is CASSVATGVRYEQYF. CDR3 coding DNA: TGTGCCAGCAGCGTAGCGACAGGGGTAAGGTACGAGCAGTACTTC.

The V gene is TRBV18, the J gene TRBJ1-5; no firm D call. This CDR3 is built from 14 residues. The germline V gene encodes CDR1 KGHSH and CDR2 LQKENI. Trimming stripped 3 bases from V and 4 bases from J, with 10 bases between. The chain's CDR3 is CASSPSALNQPQHF. The DNA of the CDR3 is TGTGCCAGCTCACCCTCAGCTTTAAATCAGCCCCAGCATTTT.

This clonotype was counted between two and nine times. The chain's CDR3 is CASSIRTFGDGYTF. For the CDR3, the DNA is TGTGCCAGCAGCATACGCACCTTCGGGGATGGCTACACCTTC. The gene calls are TRBV14 and TRBJ1-2; no clear D. From germline, CDR1 is SGHDN and CDR2 FVKESK. There are 14 residues in the CDR3. V was pared by 5 bases and J by 6 bases, with 16 bases between.

CDR3 bases: TGTGCCAGCAGCGAAGGGCGCGGTAATGAAAAACTGTTTTTT. It codes for CASSEGRGNEKLFF. The chain has TRBV7-2 and TRBJ1-4; no definite D call. Per the germline V gene, CDR1 is SGHTA and CDR2 is FQGNSA. V shed 5 bases and J shed 4 bases, with 11 bases lying between them. The CDR3 totals 14 residues.

To note about this clonotype: A much larger clone lies one base from this, so it may be a read error. The chain links TRBV15 to TRBJ2-1, with TRBD2 matching 10 bases. Losses at the gene ends were 5 bases for V and 10 bases for J; bases not matched to a gene: 8. The CDR3 sequence is 14 residues long. Per germline, CDR1 LNHNV and CDR2 YYDKDF (reference sequence). CDR3 bases: TGTGCCACCAGCCTAGCGGGAGTTGCGTACGAGCAGTTCTTC. This encodes CATSLAGVAYEQFF.

This clonotype was picked up many times. This chain links TRBV6-4 with TRBJ2-6, with no clear D. Trimming left V 7 bases short and J 2 bases short, with 9 bases between. This CDR3 region has 14 residues. Germline CDR1 MRHNA, CDR2 SNTAGT. The CDR3 DNA sequence: TGTGCCAGCAAGGTAGAGCCTGGGGCCAACGTCCTGACTTTC. Its translation: CASKVEPGANVLTF.

This clonotype appeared a few times. Written as DNA, the CDR3 is TGTGCCAGCAGGCACCCCAGGGGAGGGGAAGAGACCCAGTACTTC. Translating gives CASRHPRGGEETQYF. The rearrangement joins TRBV27 to TRBJ2-5; maybe TRBD2 (7 bases). The CDR3 extends over 15 amino acids. In germline, CDR1 is MNHEY, CDR2 SMNVEV (reference sequence). V was clipped by 6 bases and J by 3 bases, with 17 bases between them.

This clonotype was seen a few times. A read error may explain this, as a much larger clone is one base away. The chain couples TRBV12-3 or TRBV12-4 to TRBJ2-3; D may be TRBD1 (6 bases). V was shortened by 8 bases and J by 4 bases, with 13 bases between the two germline ends. The CDR3 covers 13 residues. The CDR3 DNA sequence: TGTGCCAGCTGGGGGACATCCGCAGATACGCAGTATTTT. Its protein product is CASWGTSADTQYF.

As concerns this clonotype: The junction does not match germline at one end; this may be a read error. This chain connects TRBV15 to TRBJ1-5; weak D call: TRBD1 (6 bases). Germline-derived CDR1 and CDR2 are LNHNV and YYDKDF (reference sequence). CDR3 size: 13 residues. The CDR3 loop reads CATSHRVDQPQNF. The CDR3 coding sequence is TGTGCCACCAGCCACAGGGTCGATCAGCCCCAGAATTTT.